Sequencing of this TCR beta chain was carried out in a study of identical twins. One entry per CDR3 protein results from TCRdb running MiXCR on the 5' RACE reads. The data show roughly 630,000 distinct CDR3 sequences, about 7.1% seen once. CDR3 length: 18 amino acids. With V trimmed by 3 bases and J by 1 base, 14 bases remained unmatched. Germline V lookup: CDR1 MDHEN, CDR2 SYDVKM. These data were also reused for a study on yellow fever vaccine responses in identical twins.

The chain recombines TRBV28 with TRBJ2-7; TRBD2 matches at 8 bases. The source material was PBMCs. This sequence was found in a young woman in good health. In DNA, the CDR3 is TGTGCCAGCAGTTTCCCCCTTATTCGGGAGGGCCATTCCTACGAGCAGTACTTC. Encoded protein: CASSFPLIREGHSYEQYF.